This T cell receptor (beta chain) emerged from a study of blood T cell repertoires in COVID-19. Study summary: There were acute and convalescent COVID-19 samples, and they came from the United States, Italy and Spain. Sources were T cells, B-cell-depleted T cells, or PBMCs; the material itself was cDNA or gDNA.

The ends were cut back, 0 bases at V and 1 base at J, with 10 bases in the middle. Germline V gene lookup returns CDR1 SGHNT and CDR2 YYREEE (reference sequence). CDR3 length equals 15 residues. Original processing methods: It was from reference gene primer amplification that nucleated cell counts were estimated. Repertoires were generated with immunoSEQ multiplex PCR, while TCRdb's copy carries only in-frame clones and drops some. V and J calls and clone size are those listed in that table; D and trimming were worked out from the DNA. The data show 95,000 to 150,000 clones, about 85% seen once. The sequenced sample was peripheral blood. The chain has TRBV5-4 and TRBJ2-5; maybe TRBD2 (6 bases). The receptor comes from a man older than 75 with active or convalescent COVID-19. Here the CDR3 reads CASSLAGTSQETQYF. Written as DNA, the CDR3 is TGTGCCAGCAGCTTGGCCGGGACTTCCCAAGAGACCCAGTACTTC.